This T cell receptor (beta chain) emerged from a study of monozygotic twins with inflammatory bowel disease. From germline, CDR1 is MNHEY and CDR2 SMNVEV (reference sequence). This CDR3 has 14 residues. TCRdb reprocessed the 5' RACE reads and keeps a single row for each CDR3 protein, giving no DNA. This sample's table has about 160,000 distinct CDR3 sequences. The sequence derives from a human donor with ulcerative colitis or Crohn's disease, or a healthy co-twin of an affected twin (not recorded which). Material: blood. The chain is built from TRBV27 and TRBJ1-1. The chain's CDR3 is CASSLSFLNTEAFF.